These 30 T cell receptor beta chains originate from one sample sequenced in a study of blood T cell repertoires in COVID-19. The table came from immunoSEQ multiplex PCR; TCRdb's copy has only in-frame clones and leaves some out. This table holds around 130,000 clones, around nine tenths found once. The sample consisted of PBMCs or T cells enriched from blood (not recorded which). These receptors were taken from a woman between 50 and 59 years old who had recovered from COVID-19.

CDR3 in amino acids: CASTTGSGTGELFF. CDR3 sequence (DNA): TGTGCCAGCACCACAGGCTCCGGCACCGGGGAGCTGTTTTTT. The rearrangement links TRBV14 to TRBJ2-2; possibly TRBD1 for D (5 bases). Germline V gives CDR1 SGHDN, CDR2 FVKESK. The CDR3 loop spans 14 amino acids. Trimming left V 7 bases short and J 4 bases short, with 13 bases between.

V gene TRBV12-3 or TRBV12-4 combines with J gene TRBJ1-1; D remains unclear. This CDR3 spans 13 amino acids. V dropped 3 bases and J dropped 3 bases, with 8 bases sitting between them. The CDR3 here is CASSFGEDTEAFF. The CDR3 DNA sequence: TGTGCCAGCAGTTTCGGCGAGGACACTGAAGCTTTCTTT.

This clone was recorded once. This chain joins TRBV29-1 and TRBJ2-2, with D perhaps TRBD1 (6 bases). CDR3 length equals 14 residues. The V end lost 3 bases, the J end lost 7 bases, and 15 bases lay between the germline ends. Germline V lookup: CDR1 SQVTM, CDR2 ANQGSEA. The CDR3: CSVDLQGDSGELFF. DNA of the CDR3: TGCAGCGTTGATCTACAGGGAGACAGCGGGGAGCTGTTTTTT.

V usage is TRBV7-9 and J usage is TRBJ2-7, with 7 bases that match TRBD1. The CDR3 extends over 16 amino acids. The V segment lost 4 bases and the J segment 4 bases; nucleotides outside the gene matches: 13. Germline V CDR1 and CDR2: SEHNR, FQNEAQ (reference sequence). CDR3 residues: CASSSGTDIRRYEQYF. In DNA form, the CDR3 reads TGTGCCAGCAGCTCCGGGACAGATATTAGGAGGTACGAGCAGTACTTC.

The rearrangement links TRBV9 to TRBJ1-2; 9 bases line up with TRBD1. V shed 0 bases and J 8 bases; nucleotides not matched to a gene: 8. The CDR3 has 15 amino acids. Germline lookup yields CDR1 SGDLS and CDR2 YYNGEE. This CDR3 reads CASSVGSTGGQGYTF. The CDR3 bases are TGTGCCAGCAGCGTAGGGTCAACAGGGGGCCAGGGCTACACCTTC.

The V and J genes are TRBV7-2 and TRBJ1-6, with D perhaps matching TRBD1 (5 bases). V was pared by 1 base and J by 6 bases, with 13 bases between. Germline CDR1 SGHTA, CDR2 FQGNSA. This CDR3 is built from 16 residues. The CDR3 loop reads CASSLVSGMSNSPLHF. CDR3 DNA sequence: TGTGCCAGCAGCTTAGTTTCAGGGATGTCTAATTCACCCCTCCACTTT.

The V gene is TRBV5-8, the J gene TRBJ2-5; tentatively, D is TRBD2 (7 bases). There are 15 residues in the CDR3. Germline V gene data show CDR1 as SGHTS and CDR2 as YDEGEE. V was trimmed by 4 bases and J by 5 bases, leaving 18 bases between them. CDR3 amino acids: CASSRGYREGETQYF. CDR3 nucleotide sequence: TGTGCCAGCAGCCGGGGGTACAGGGAGGGTGAGACCCAGTACTTC.

The V call is TRBV20-1, the J call TRBJ2-3, with D perhaps matching TRBD1 (5 bases). The germline V and J ends were trimmed by 6 bases and 1 base, with 14 bases remaining between them. CDR3 length equals 14 residues. Germline CDR1 and CDR2: DFQATT and SNEGSKA (reference sequence). CDR3 nucleotides: TGCAGTGCCAGTTGGGCCAGGGGCACAGATACGCAGTATTTT. Protein product: CSASWARGTDTQYF.

This chain uses TRBV11-3 with TRBJ2-7; tentatively, D is TRBD1 (6 bases). The V end was cut by 3 bases, the J end by 4 bases, with 10 bases between. Germline lookup yields CDR1 SGHNT and CDR2 YENEEA. CDR3 length: 13 residues. Here the CDR3 reads CASSFRGLYEQYF. The CDR3 coding sequence is TGTGCCAGCAGCTTCAGGGGATTGTACGAGCAGTACTTC.

This clone has only a few counts. This chain's CDR3 is CSVSEVQNYEQYF. CDR3 nucleotides: TGCAGCGTTAGCGAAGTCCAGAACTACGAGCAGTACTTC. The chain recombines TRBV29-1 with TRBJ2-7; D remains ambiguous. V lost 5 bases, J lost 3 bases, and 14 bases lay in between. The CDR3 contains 13 residues. The V gene's germline CDR1 is SQVTM and CDR2 ANQGSEA.

This chain joins TRBV9 and TRBJ2-7, with D hard to call. V lost 4 bases to trimming and J lost 1 base, with 15 bases between them. The CDR3 extends over 15 amino acids. Germline loops: CDR1 SGDLS, CDR2 YYNGEE. CDR3 amino acids: CASSPYGEASYEQYF. The CDR3 DNA reads as TGTGCCAGCAGCCCCTACGGCGAGGCATCCTACGAGCAGTACTTC.

The chain uses TRBV7-9 and TRBJ1-2; 8 bases are shared with TRBD1. Germline CDR1 reads SEHNR; CDR2 reads FQNEAQ (reference sequence). The CDR3 is 17 residues long. V shed 7 bases and J 6 bases; nucleotides not matched to a gene: 19. CDR3 sequence (DNA): TGTGCCAGCACCCACGGTTATAAAGGACAGGGCGATAATGGCTACACCTTC. Translated, it gives CASTHGYKGQGDNGYTF.

A few counts support this clone. The genes are TRBV2 and TRBJ2-7; TRBD1 matches at 9 bases. The length of the CDR3 is 15 residues. Germline V gene lookup returns CDR1 SNHLY and CDR2 FYNNEI. The trim removed 3 bases at V and 3 bases at J, leaving 6 bases unmatched. The CDR3 nucleotides are TGTGCCAGCAGTGACCCCGGGACAGGGAACTACGAGCAGTACTTC. Protein: CASSDPGTGNYEQYF.

The chain employs TRBV4-1 and TRBJ1-5; D possibly corresponds to TRBD1 (5 bases). Deletions cut 3 bases from V and 7 bases from J, with 22 bases between. Germline V CDR1 and CDR2: MGHRA, YSYEKL. This CDR3 region has 17 residues. The CDR3 nucleotides are TGCGCCAGCAGCCAGCAGATGAATACTCAGGGTAGCCAGCCCCAGCATTTT. Translating it yields CASSQQMNTQGSQPQHF.

This clone has more than one count but fewer than ten. The chain is built from TRBV11-3 and TRBJ2-3, with D unresolved. Trimming shortened V by 5 bases and J by 1 base, and 13 bases separated the two germline ends. The CDR3 contains 15 residues. CDR1 is SGHNT and CDR2 is YENEEA in the germline V gene. CDR3: CASSPSGFGTDTQYF. CDR3 nucleotides: TGTGCCAGCAGCCCGTCGGGTTTCGGCACAGATACGCAGTATTTT.

This clone has a single count. The chain joins TRBV29-1 to TRBJ1-4, with a weak D call TRBD1 (5 bases). Germline V gene sequence: CDR1 SQVTM, CDR2 ANQGSEA. The CDR3 runs 13 residues. V was cut by 6 bases and J by 4 bases, with 12 bases left in between. CDR3 amino acids: CSVYQGRNEKLFF. CDR3 sequence (DNA): TGCAGCGTCTATCAGGGCCGTAATGAAAAACTGTTTTTT. The full variable domain, rest sourced from reference TRBV29-1 and TRBJ1-4, is SAVISQKPSRDICQRGTSLTIQCQVDSQVTMMFWYRQQPGQSLTLIATANQGSEATYESGFVIDKFPISRPNLTFSTLTVSNMSPEDSSIYLCSVYQGRNEKLFFGSGTQLSVL.

V gene TRBV7-8 combines with J gene TRBJ2-5; 8 bases are a match to TRBD1. The CDR3 runs 14 residues. CDR1 SGHVS and CDR2 FQNEAQ come from the germline V gene. V shed 5 bases and J 2 bases; nucleotides not matched to a gene: 4. The CDR3 region is CASSLRTGQETQYF. CDR3 bases: TGTGCCAGCAGCCTCCGGACAGGGCAAGAGACCCAGTACTTC.

The chain carries TRBV5-1 and TRBJ2-5; 7 bases are a match to TRBD1. Per the germline V gene, CDR1 is SGHRS and CDR2 is YFSETQ. The CDR3 totals 13 residues. V shed 0 bases and J 4 bases; nucleotides not matched to a gene: 0. The CDR3 sequence is CASSLGQGETQYF. The DNA for the CDR3 is TGCGCCAGCAGCTTGGGACAGGGAGAGACCCAGTACTTC.

This clone showed up just once. The chain carries TRBV9 and TRBJ1-2; D unresolved. V shed 3 bases and J shed 7 bases, with 10 bases lying between them. This CDR3 is built from 12 residues. The germline V gene has CDR1 SGDLS and CDR2 YYNGEE. The CDR3 region has the DNA TGTGCCAGCAGCGCCCCGGGTTCTGGCTACACCTTC. Translated: CASSAPGSGYTF.

Details on this clone: Its ends do not fully match the called genes, so a read error is possible. The chain couples TRBV11-2 to TRBJ1-4; the match to TRBD1 covers 9 bases. Germline CDR1 and CDR2: SGHAT and FQNNGV. This CDR3 contains 18 residues. CDR3 amino acids: CASRLAGTGRSTNEKLFF. For the CDR3, the DNA is TGTGCCAGCAGATTAGCCGGGACAGGGAGGTCGACTAATGAAAAACTGTTTTTT. Full variable domain (rest looked up from reference TRBV11-2 and TRBJ1-4): EAGVAQSPRYKIIEKRQSVAFWCNPISGHATLYWYQQILGQGPKLLIQFQNNGVVDDSQLPKDRFSAERLKGVDSTLKIQPAKLEDSAVYLCASRLAGTGRSTNEKLFFGSGTQLSVL.

The chain uses TRBV9 and TRBJ1-3; a possible D gene is TRBD1 (5 bases). The germline V gene encodes CDR1 SGDLS and CDR2 YYNGEE. V lost 3 bases to trimming and J lost 4 bases, with 17 bases between them. CDR3 length equals 16 residues. The CDR3 loop reads CASSEPGLRAGNTIYF. The CDR3, as DNA: TGTGCCAGCAGCGAGCCGGGACTACGAGCCGGAAACACCATATATTTT.

This chain connects TRBV4-1 to TRBJ2-3, with D perhaps TRBD2 (6 bases). Trimming left V 0 bases short and J 4 bases short, with 14 bases between. Germline values: CDR1 MGHRA, CDR2 YSYEKL. This CDR3 contains 16 residues. The CDR3: CASSQDWPGGPDTQYF. The CDR3 bases are TGCGCCAGCAGCCAAGATTGGCCCGGGGGTCCAGATACGCAGTATTTT.

The chain uses TRBV7-9 and TRBJ1-4; 9 bases line up with TRBD1. This CDR3 is built from 15 residues. Germline V CDR1 and CDR2: SEHNR, FQNEAQ (reference sequence). J was trimmed by 7 bases and V by 5 bases; bases with no gene match: 8. Written as DNA, the CDR3 is TGTGCCAGCAGCCTATTACAGGGGGCAGGTGAAAAACTGTTTTTT. It codes for CASSLLQGAGEKLFF.

The CDR3 DNA follows: TGTGCCATCAGCACAACGGACAGGGACTACGAGCAGTACTTC. This translates into CAISTTDRDYEQYF. The chain joins TRBV10-3 to TRBJ2-7, with 8 bases identical to TRBD1. Germline-derived CDR1 and CDR2 are ENHRY and SYGVKD. V shed 6 bases, J shed 3 bases, and the junction held 7 bases outside the gene matches. The CDR3 length is 14 residues.

J is TRBJ2-1 and V is TRBV4-3; no clear D. This CDR3 has 14 residues. V was cut by 0 bases and J by 4 bases, with 7 bases left in between. Germline V lookup: CDR1 LGHNA, CDR2 YSLEER. In DNA, the CDR3 is TGCGCCAGCAGCCAAGATCTAGAGTACAATGAGCAGTTCTTC. Protein sequence: CASSQDLEYNEQFF.

The V gene is TRBV3-1 (or the pseudogene TRBV3-2), the J gene TRBJ2-1; TRBD2 is a possible D gene (7 bases). This CDR3 has 17 amino acids. Germline-derived CDR1 and CDR2 are LGHDT and YNNKEL (reference sequence). Trimming shortened V by 1 base and J by 0 bases, and 13 bases separated the two germline ends. The CDR3 loop is CASSQVGGRSSYNEQFF. The CDR3 region has the DNA TGTGCCAGCAGCCAAGTCGGGGGGCGGAGCTCCTACAATGAGCAGTTCTTC.

The chain recombines TRBV18 with TRBJ1-6, with D possibly being TRBD1 (5 bases). V gave up 2 bases and J gave up 9 bases, with 14 bases separating them. CDR3 length equals 15 residues. The germline gives CDR1 KGHSH, CDR2 LQKENI. This CDR3 reads CASSPGEGQGSPLHF. CDR3 sequence (DNA): TGTGCCAGCTCACCAGGGGAGGGGCAGGGTTCACCCCTCCACTTT.

J is TRBJ2-2 and V is TRBV15, with 7 nucleotides matching TRBD1. Germline V gene sequence: CDR1 LNHNV, CDR2 YYDKDF (reference sequence). The CDR3 has 16 amino acids. Trimming removed 4 bases from V and 4 bases from J; junction bases left unmatched: 9. The CDR3 DNA reads as TGTGCCACCAGCAAAGAGACAGGGCAGGCCACCGGGGAGCTGTTTTTT. It is translated as CATSKETGQATGELFF.

The DNA for the CDR3 is TGTGCCAGTAGTGAACTACTCGCGGGGGTTTCCACAGATACGCAGTATTTT. As protein: CASSELLAGVSTDTQYF. This chain connects TRBV19 to TRBJ2-3; 7 bases are shared with TRBD2. V dropped 5 bases and J dropped 2; count of bases not matched to a gene: 13. This CDR3 spans 17 amino acids. Per germline, CDR1 LNHDA and CDR2 SQIVND (reference sequence). The complete variable domain, with remaining parts taken from reference TRBV19 and TRBJ2-3, reads DGGITQSPKYLFRKEGQNVTLSCEQNLNHDAMYWYRQDPGQGLRLIYYSQIVNDFQKGDIAEGYSVSREKKESFPLTVTSAQKNPTAFYLCASSELLAGVSTDTQYFGPGTRLTVL.

This clone occurred once. The CDR3 spells CASSLYFRSNTEAFF. DNA for the CDR3: TGTGCCAGTAGTCTGTACTTCAGGTCGAACACTGAAGCTTTCTTT. V and J are TRBV19 and TRBJ1-1, with no clear D. V was trimmed by 5 bases and J by 1 base, leaving 14 bases between them. This CDR3 is 15 amino acids long. Germline V gives CDR1 LNHDA, CDR2 SQIVND (reference sequence). Full variable domain (outside the CDR3, taken from reference TRBV19 and TRBJ1-1): DGGITQSPKYLFRKEGQNVTLSCEQNLNHDAMYWYRQDPGQGLRLIYYSQIVNDFQKGDIAEGYSVSREKKESFPLTVTSAQKNPTAFYLCASSLYFRSNTEAFFGQGTRLTVV.